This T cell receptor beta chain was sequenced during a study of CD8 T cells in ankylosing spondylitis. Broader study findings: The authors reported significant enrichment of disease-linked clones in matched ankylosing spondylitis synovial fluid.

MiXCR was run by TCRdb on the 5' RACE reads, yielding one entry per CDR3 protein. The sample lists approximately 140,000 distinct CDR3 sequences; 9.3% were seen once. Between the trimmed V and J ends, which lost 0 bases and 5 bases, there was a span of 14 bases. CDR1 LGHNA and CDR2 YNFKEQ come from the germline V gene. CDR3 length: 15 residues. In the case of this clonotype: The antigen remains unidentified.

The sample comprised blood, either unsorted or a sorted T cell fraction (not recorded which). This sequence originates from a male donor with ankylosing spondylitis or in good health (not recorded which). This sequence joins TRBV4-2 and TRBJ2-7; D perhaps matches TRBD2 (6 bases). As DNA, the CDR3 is TGTGCCAGCAGCCAAGACTTCGGAGGGATCGACGAGCAGTACTTC. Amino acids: CASSQDFGGIDEQYF.